The next 31 T cell receptor beta chains were all read from a single sample in a study of long-term antiretroviral therapy in people with HIV. This was the immunoSEQ v3.0 assay at survey level. Clones were sequenced by immunoSEQ multiplex PCR, and TCRdb holds only the in-frame ones, with some missing. The repertoire consists of under 35,000 clones, with approximately 90% occurring once and the leading ten covering over 10%. Material: unsorted PBMCs, obtained 1.1 years after starting antiretroviral therapy. These TCRs come from a man younger than 30 with HIV.

J is TRBJ2-1 and V is TRBV27; D call uncertain. With 2 bases removed from V and 4 bases from J, the gap between germline ends came to 6 bases. Germline CDR1 reads MNHEY; CDR2 reads SMNVEV (reference sequence). The CDR3 sequence is 13 residues long. The CDR3 reads CASSLGFYNEQFF. The CDR3 coding sequence is TGTGCCAGCAGTTTAGGGTTTTACAATGAGCAGTTCTTC.

This clone was recorded only once. The chain joins TRBV10-3 to TRBJ1-1; no definite D call. This CDR3 region has 14 residues. The germline gives CDR1 ENHRY, CDR2 SYGVKD. The V and J ends lost 7 bases and 7 bases respectively, with 19 bases between them. This chain's CDR3 is CAINAPSAPGEAFF. CDR3 nucleotides: TGTGCCATCAATGCGCCCTCCGCCCCCGGTGAAGCTTTCTTT.

This clone was recorded only once. The rearrangement uses TRBV28 and TRBJ2-7; either TRBD1 or TRBD2 may fit D (5 bases each). Trimming stripped 1 base from V and 5 bases from J, with 15 bases between. Germline CDR1 is MDHEN and CDR2 is SYDVKM. The CDR3 consists of 15 residues. CDR3 coding DNA: TGTGCCAGCAGTTTATTAGGCAGAGGGGAGCACGAGCAGTACTTC. Translated, it gives CASSLLGRGEHEQYF.

This clone showed up just once. The rearrangement links TRBV7-2 to TRBJ1-5, with a possible D match to TRBD1 (5 bases). The CDR3 loop spans 14 amino acids. Trimming removed 5 bases from V and 3 bases from J, with 11 bases in between. Germline CDR1 reads SGHTA; CDR2 reads FQGNSA. CDR3 region: CASSPGTLNQPQHF. As DNA, the CDR3 is TGTGCCAGCAGCCCCGGGACCCTCAATCAGCCCCAGCATTTT.

This sequence joins TRBV19 and TRBJ2-2; D not certain. In germline, CDR1 is LNHDA, CDR2 SQIVND (reference sequence). The CDR3 is 12 amino acids. V shed 1 base and J shed 6 bases, with 3 bases lying between them. The CDR3, as DNA: TGTGCCAGTAGTATAGCCGCCGGGGAGCTGTTTTTT. Its translation: CASSIAAGELFF. Full variable domain (outside the CDR3, taken from reference TRBV19 and TRBJ2-2): DGGITQSPKYLFRKEGQNVTLSCEQNLNHDAMYWYRQDPGQGLRLIYYSQIVNDFQKGDIAEGYSVSREKKESFPLTVTSAQKNPTAFYLCASSIAAGELFFGEGSRLTVL.

The gene calls are TRBV15 and TRBJ1-2; D call uncertain. V lost 3 bases and J lost 6, with 14 bases in between. This CDR3 has 14 residues. Germline V CDR1 and CDR2: LNHNV, YYDKDF (reference sequence). The CDR3 DNA follows: TGTGCCACCAGCAGCTCCGGGATCATGGATGGCTACACCTTC. Translating it yields CATSSSGIMDGYTF.

This chain joins TRBV9 and TRBJ2-3; D not resolved. V lost 0 bases, J lost 3 bases, and 5 bases lay in between. The CDR3 sequence is 13 residues long. Per the germline V gene, CDR1 is SGDLS and CDR2 is YYNGEE. The CDR3 nucleotides are TGTGCCAGCAGCGTAGAGGCAACAGATACGCAGTATTTT. Its translation: CASSVEATDTQYF.

As regards this clone: Relative to the germline gene, one junction end is altered; a read error may explain this. V usage is TRBV9 and J usage is TRBJ2-1; D perhaps matches TRBD1 (6 bases). CDR3 size: 13 residues. Germline V gives CDR1 SGDLS, CDR2 YYNGEE. This chain's CDR3 is CASSSRRDTGPLF. DNA of the CDR3: TGTGCCAGCAGCAGTCGCCGGGACACCGGTCCCCTCTTC.

V gene TRBV10-3 combines with J gene TRBJ1-5; D is ambiguous. V was shortened by 3 bases and J by 0 bases, with 6 bases between the two germline ends. CDR3 length: 14 residues. Germline V gene lookup returns CDR1 ENHRY and CDR2 SYGVKD. Here the CDR3 DNA reads TGTGCCATCAGTGAAGGGTTTAGCAATCAGCCCCAGCATTTT. It codes for CAISEGFSNQPQHF.

This chain joins TRBV27 and TRBJ2-1, with 7 bases aligning to TRBD1. V dropped 6 bases and J dropped 2; count of bases not matched to a gene: 1. This CDR3 has 13 amino acids. Germline V lookup: CDR1 MNHEY, CDR2 SMNVEV (reference sequence). The CDR3 DNA follows: TGTGCCAGCAGCCAGGGGGCCTACAATGAGCAGTTCTTC. Translating it yields CASSQGAYNEQFF.

The chain links TRBV6-1 to TRBJ1-5, with 9 bases lining up with TRBD1. V shed 8 bases, J shed 5 bases, and the junction held 10 bases outside the gene matches. The CDR3 is made up of 15 amino acids. Germline V gene sequence: CDR1 MNHNS, CDR2 SASEGT. This CDR3 reads CASGGTGWDYQPQHF. The DNA of the CDR3 is TGTGCCAGCGGCGGGACAGGGTGGGATTATCAGCCCCAGCATTTT.

The V and J genes are TRBV15 and TRBJ1-5; no definite D call. Trimming took off 0 bases at V and 0 bases at J, with 3 bases between the two ends. This CDR3 contains 14 residues. The germline V gene has CDR1 LNHNV and CDR2 YYDKDF (reference sequence). In DNA form, the CDR3 reads TGTGCCACCAGCAGAGAAATTAGCAATCAGCCCCAGCATTTT. Its protein is CATSREISNQPQHF.

This chain connects TRBV27 to TRBJ1-1, with unresolved D. Per germline, CDR1 MNHEY and CDR2 SMNVEV (reference sequence). The CDR3 has 13 residues. The V end lost 6 bases, the J end lost 0 bases, and 8 bases lay between the germline ends. CDR3 amino acids: CASRSGLNTEAFF. The CDR3 region has the DNA TGTGCCAGCAGGTCCGGACTGAACACTGAAGCTTTCTTT.

The chain couples TRBV28 to TRBJ1-5; D possibly corresponds to TRBD1 (6 bases). The germline V gene has CDR1 MDHEN and CDR2 SYDVKM. Trimming took 7 bases from V and 1 from J, leaving 11 bases between them. The length of the CDR3 is 14 residues. This CDR3 is CASTGVNSNQPQHF. CDR3 DNA sequence: TGTGCCAGCACAGGGGTTAACAGCAATCAGCCCCAGCATTTT.

The chain employs TRBV15 and TRBJ1-2, with D perhaps matching TRBD1 (5 bases). This CDR3 has 15 residues. CDR1 is LNHNV, CDR2 YYDKDF, per germline (reference sequence). V was pared by 5 bases and J by 1 base, with 14 bases between. The CDR3: CATSPRDFDNYGYTF. In nucleotides, the CDR3 is TGTGCCACCAGCCCCCGGGACTTCGATAACTATGGCTACACCTTC.

This clone was seen only once. The CDR3 here is CASSGGTAYQETQYF. DNA of the CDR3: TGCGCCAGCAGCGGCGGGACTGCGTACCAAGAGACCCAGTACTTC. This chain uses TRBV5-1 with TRBJ2-5; D is perhaps TRBD2 (6 bases). There are 15 residues in the CDR3. Germline CDR1 reads SGHRS; CDR2 reads YFSETQ. Trimming removed 4 bases from V and 0 bases from J, with 13 bases in between.

The rearrangement joins TRBV5-5 to TRBJ1-5; D gene ambiguous. The V end lost 0 bases, the J end lost 0 bases, and 10 bases lay between the germline ends. The germline CDR1 and CDR2 sequences are SGHKS and YYEKEE (reference sequence). There are 16 residues in the CDR3. This CDR3 is CASSLGGYSSNQPQHF. The CDR3 DNA follows: TGTGCCAGCAGCTTGGGAGGTTACAGTAGCAATCAGCCCCAGCATTTT.

The chain has TRBV5-1 and TRBJ2-7, with no clear D. Per germline, CDR1 SGHRS and CDR2 YFSETQ. V shed 2 bases and J shed 3 bases, with 3 bases lying between them. There are 11 residues in the CDR3. CDR3 bases: TGCGCCAGCAGCTTAAACTACGAGCAGTACTTC. Translating gives CASSLNYEQYF. The whole variable domain, remainder taken from reference TRBV5-1 and TRBJ2-7, is KAGVTQTPRYLIKTRGQQVTLSCSPISGHRSVSWYQQTPGQGLQFLFEYFSETQRNKGNFPGRFSGRQFSNSRSEMNVSTLELGDSALYLCASSLNYEQYFGPGTRLTVT.

V gene TRBV4-1 combines with J gene TRBJ2-1, with no clear D. Germline CDR1 MGHRA, CDR2 YSYEKL. The CDR3 is 19 amino acids. V lost 0 bases and J lost 0, with 18 bases in between. CDR3: CASSQELASAASSYNEQFF. CDR3 nucleotide sequence: TGCGCCAGCAGCCAAGAGCTCGCGAGCGCGGCGAGCTCCTACAATGAGCAGTTCTTC.

The chain couples TRBV18 to TRBJ1-4, with D hard to call. The CDR3 has 15 residues. Germline CDR1 KGHSH, CDR2 LQKENI. V shed 3 bases and J shed 0 bases, with 8 bases lying between them. CDR3 protein: CASSPPRSTNEKLFF. The CDR3 DNA reads as TGTGCCAGCTCACCCCCAAGATCAACTAATGAAAAACTGTTTTTT.

In nucleotides, the CDR3 is TGTGCCAGCAGTCCGACCCGAGGGGGGATCAATGAGCAGTTCTTC. As protein: CASSPTRGGINEQFF. The gene calls are TRBV7-9 and TRBJ2-1; perhaps D is TRBD1 or TRBD2 (6 bases each). CDR1 and CDR2 from the germline V gene are SEHNR and FQNEAQ (reference sequence). Trimming cost V 6 bases and J 6 bases, with 18 bases left between them. The CDR3 contains 15 residues.

The chain couples TRBV19 to TRBJ2-7; 10 nucleotides line up with TRBD1. The CDR3 is 16 residues long. With V trimmed by 5 bases and J by 2 bases, 9 bases remained unmatched. The germline gives CDR1 LNHDA, CDR2 SQIVND (reference sequence). The CDR3 is CASSPGTGEIAYEQYF. The CDR3 DNA is TGTGCCAGTAGTCCCGGGACAGGGGAAATTGCCTACGAGCAGTACTTC.

The chain joins TRBV4-2 to TRBJ2-5; D perhaps matches TRBD2 (5 bases). CDR1 and CDR2 from the germline V gene are LGHNA and YNFKEQ. The V and J ends lost 3 bases and 4 bases respectively, with 12 bases between them. The CDR3 has 14 residues. CDR3 loop: CASSQQAGGETQYF. CDR3 coding DNA: TGTGCCAGCAGCCAGCAGGCAGGAGGAGAGACCCAGTACTTC.

This sequence joins TRBV9 and TRBJ2-7; 10 bases match TRBD1. The CDR3 is 16 amino acids. Germline-derived CDR1 and CDR2 are SGDLS and YYNGEE. After removal of 4 bases from V and 4 bases from J, the junction contained 11 bases not matched to a gene. CDR3 loop: CASSTRDRGKVYEQYF. The CDR3 region has the DNA TGTGCCAGCAGCACCCGGGACAGGGGAAAAGTTTACGAGCAGTACTTC.

The chain recombines TRBV7-2 with TRBJ2-1, with D unclear. CDR3 length: 13 residues. Between the trimmed V and J ends, which lost 1 base and 5 bases, there was a span of 6 bases. The germline V gene encodes CDR1 SGHTA and CDR2 FQGNSA. CDR3 coding DNA: TGTGCCAGCAGCTTAGGTCCCGACAATGAGCAGTTCTTC. Amino acids: CASSLGPDNEQFF. Using reference TRBV7-2 and TRBJ2-1 for the parts outside the CDR3, the full variable domain is GAGVSQSPSNKVTEKGKDVELRCDPISGHTALYWYRQSLGQGLEFLIYFQGNSAPDKSGLPSDRFSAERTGGSVSTLTIQRTQQEDSAVYLCASSLGPDNEQFFGPGTRLTVL.

The chain has TRBV19 and TRBJ2-5; TRBD2 agrees at 8 bases. The CDR3 has 18 amino acids. V gave up 4 bases and J gave up 5 bases; unmatched junction bases: 18. CDR1 LNHDA and CDR2 SQIVND come from the germline V gene (reference sequence). The CDR3 nucleotides are TGTGCCAGTAGTAAACCTCAACTAGCGGCCCTCCCCAGGGAGACCCAGTACTTC. Encoded protein: CASSKPQLAALPRETQYF.

The chain uses TRBV2 and TRBJ2-2; D may correspond to TRBD1 or TRBD2 (5 bases each). Germline V gene data show CDR1 as SNHLY and CDR2 as FYNNEI. Trimming pared 3 bases from V and 6 bases from J, leaving 11 bases between. There are 14 residues in the CDR3. The CDR3 nucleotides read TGTGCCAGCAGTGAGCAGGGACGTTCCGGGGAGCTGTTTTTT. It translates to CASSEQGRSGELFF.

V is TRBV19 and J is TRBJ2-7; the D gene is possibly TRBD2 (5 bases). CDR1 and CDR2 from the germline V gene are LNHDA and SQIVND (reference sequence). The germline V and J ends were trimmed by 4 bases and 4 bases, with 17 bases remaining between them. This CDR3 spans 15 amino acids. The CDR3 nucleotides are TGTGCCAGTAGTACCCGGACCGGACGAGGGTACGAGCAGTACTTC. Amino acids: CASSTRTGRGYEQYF.

This rearrangement joins TRBV5-6 to TRBJ2-7, with 7 bases aligning to TRBD1. J gave up 5 bases and V 1 base, and 6 bases lay outside the gene matches. The CDR3 spans 14 residues. Germline V gene data show CDR1 as SGHDT and CDR2 as YYEEEE. CDR3 in DNA: TGTGCCAGCAGCTTGAGCAGGGGGAAGAACGAGCAGTACTTC. It translates to CASSLSRGKNEQYF. The variable domain in full, with the rest retrieved from reference TRBV5-6 and TRBJ2-7, is DAGVTQSPTHLIKTRGQQVTLRCSPKSGHDTVSWYQQALGQGPQFIFQYYEEEERQRGNFPDRFSGHQFPNYSSELNVNALLLGDSALYLCASSLSRGKNEQYFGPGTRLTVT.

This clone was seen just once. This chain connects TRBV27 to TRBJ2-3; perhaps TRBD1 as D (5 bases). V lost 3 bases and J lost 5, with 12 bases in between. Germline V lookup: CDR1 MNHEY, CDR2 SMNVEV (reference sequence). The CDR3 totals 14 residues. The CDR3 protein is CASSFSAGRDTQYF. The CDR3 nucleotides read TGTGCCAGCAGTTTCTCGGCAGGGCGAGATACGCAGTATTTT.

This clone was counted a single time. This chain links TRBV13 with TRBJ2-1; D unclear. Germline V CDR1 and CDR2: PRHDT, FYEKMQ (reference sequence). V lost 1 base to trimming and J lost 5 bases, with 9 bases between them. The CDR3 has 14 residues. CDR3 nucleotide sequence: TGTGCCAGCAGCTTAGTTTGGCGCAACAATGAGCAGTTCTTC. It yields the protein CASSLVWRNNEQFF. The variable domain in full, with the rest retrieved from reference TRBV13 and TRBJ2-1, is AAGVIQSPRHLIKEKRETATLKCYPIPRHDTVYWYQQGPGQDPQFLISFYEKMQSDKGSIPDRFSAQQFSDYHSELNMSSLELGDSALYFCASSLVWRNNEQFFGPGTRLTVL.